This T cell receptor beta chain was sequenced for a study of cytomegalovirus exposure and HLA in healthy donors. Germline CDR1 and CDR2: SGDLS and YYNGEE. The V gene lost 0 bases and the J gene lost 3 bases, with 18 bases spanning the gap. The CDR3 has 18 residues. Use of 60 Vbeta and 13 Jbeta primers characterized the PCR. Clones were sequenced by immunoSEQ multiplex PCR, and TCRdb holds only the in-frame ones, with some missing. The sample gives about 83,000 clones, over 70% of which show up once; over 4.5% is in the top ten. This clonotype was sampled from a man between 18 and 29 years old in good health and CMV-seropositive. Sequencing was carried out using PBMCs. V gene TRBV9 combines with J gene TRBJ2-2; the D is unclear. Written as DNA, the CDR3 is TGTGCCAGCAGCGTAGCTTCCCGGCGGCCAGCCTACACCGGGGAGCTGTTTTTT. Translated: CASSVASRRPAYTGELFF.